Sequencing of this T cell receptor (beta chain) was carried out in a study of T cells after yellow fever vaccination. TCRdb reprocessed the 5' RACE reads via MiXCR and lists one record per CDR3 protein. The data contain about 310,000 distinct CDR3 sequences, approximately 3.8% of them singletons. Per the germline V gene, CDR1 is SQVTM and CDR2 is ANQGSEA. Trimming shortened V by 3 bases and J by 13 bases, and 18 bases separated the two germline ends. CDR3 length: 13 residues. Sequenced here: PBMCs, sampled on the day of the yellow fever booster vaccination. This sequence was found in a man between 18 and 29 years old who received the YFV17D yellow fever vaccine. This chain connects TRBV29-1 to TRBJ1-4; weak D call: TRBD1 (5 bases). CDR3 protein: CSVERALGRGLFF. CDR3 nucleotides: TGCAGCGTTGAGAGGGCCTTGGGACGGGGACTGTTTTTT.